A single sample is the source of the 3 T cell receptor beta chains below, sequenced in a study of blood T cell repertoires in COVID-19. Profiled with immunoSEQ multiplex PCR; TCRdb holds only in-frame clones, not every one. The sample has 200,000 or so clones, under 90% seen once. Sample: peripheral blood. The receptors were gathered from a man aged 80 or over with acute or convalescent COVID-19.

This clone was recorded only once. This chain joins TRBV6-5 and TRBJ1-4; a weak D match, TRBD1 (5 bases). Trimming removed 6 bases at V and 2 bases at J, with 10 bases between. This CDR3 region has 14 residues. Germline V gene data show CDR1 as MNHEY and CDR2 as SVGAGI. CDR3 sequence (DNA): TGTGCCAGCAGCAAAGACAGCACTAATGAAAAACTGTTTTTT. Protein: CASSKDSTNEKLFF.

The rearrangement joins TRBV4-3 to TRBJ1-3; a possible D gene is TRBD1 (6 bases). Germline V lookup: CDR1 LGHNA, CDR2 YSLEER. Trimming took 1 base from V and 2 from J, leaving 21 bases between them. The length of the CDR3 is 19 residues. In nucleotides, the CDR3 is TGCGCCAGCAGCCAAGTCCTAGTCATCCCCGGGACAACTGGAAACACCATATATTTT. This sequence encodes CASSQVLVIPGTTGNTIYF.

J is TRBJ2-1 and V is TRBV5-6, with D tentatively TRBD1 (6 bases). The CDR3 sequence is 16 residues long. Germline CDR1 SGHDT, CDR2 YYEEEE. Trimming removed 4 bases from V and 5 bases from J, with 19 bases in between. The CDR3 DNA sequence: TGTGCCAGCAGCCCCCTCTCATCAGGGGTGGACAATGAGCAGTTCTTC. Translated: CASSPLSSGVDNEQFF. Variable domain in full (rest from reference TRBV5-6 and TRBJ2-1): DAGVTQSPTHLIKTRGQQVTLRCSPKSGHDTVSWYQQALGQGPQFIFQYYEEEERQRGNFPDRFSGHQFPNYSSELNVNALLLGDSALYLCASSPLSSGVDNEQFFGPGTRLTVL.